The 14 T cell receptor beta chains reported below all come from one sample, sequenced in a study of beta chain features in type 1 diabetes. Study conclusions and caveats: Across all four CD4+ subsets, people with type 1 diabetes showed modestly shorter TCRB CDR3s.

No antigen is known for these receptors. All of the isolated RNA was reverse transcribed, so expressed TCRB transcripts were sequenced. TCRdb's copy holds only in-frame clones and misses some; the assay was immunoSEQ multiplex PCR. Of about 740,000 clones listed, 13% are singletons. The specimen was naive CD4+ T cells from blood. Receptors were obtained from a man aged 18 to 29 with type 1 diabetes.

This clone was recorded a few times. The chain uses TRBV11-2 and TRBJ2-3; D not resolved. Germline V lookup: CDR1 SGHAT, CDR2 FQNNGV. The CDR3 has 17 residues. The V end lost 1 base, the J end lost 0 bases, and 14 bases lay between the germline ends. The CDR3 coding sequence is TGTGCCAGCAGCTTAGGTAGGCAGGCCGGGAGCACAGATACGCAGTATTTT. Amino acids: CASSLGRQAGSTDTQYF.

The genes are TRBV10-3 and TRBJ1-2, with no clear D. The V end was cut by 9 bases, the J end by 1 base, with 9 bases between. Germline-derived CDR1 and CDR2 are ENHRY and SYGVKD. The CDR3 is 12 residues long. The CDR3 nucleotides are TGTGCCATTGAGGACGGTAACTATGGCTACACCTTC. Residues: CAIEDGNYGYTF.

J is TRBJ2-7 and V is TRBV5-1; D is tentatively TRBD1 or TRBD2 (6 bases each). The CDR3 consists of 14 residues. In germline, CDR1 is SGHRS, CDR2 YFSETQ. Between the trimmed V and J ends, which lost 1 base and 2 bases, there was a span of 10 bases. In nucleotides, the CDR3 is TGCGCCAGCAGCTTGCCCGGGGGCACCTACGAGCAGTACTTC. Translation: CASSLPGGTYEQYF.

V gene TRBV5-6 combines with J gene TRBJ1-2, with no clear D. Germline CDR1 reads SGHDT; CDR2 reads YYEEEE. V lost 0 bases and J 4 bases, leaving 10 bases between the germline ends. This CDR3 has 14 amino acids. CDR3 in DNA: TGTGCCAGCAGCTTGGTTGGCAGCTTCTATGGCTACACCTTC. Encoded protein: CASSLVGSFYGYTF.

This clone turned up a few times. The V gene is TRBV30, the J gene TRBJ1-1, with a tentative D call TRBD1 (5 bases). Germline V lookup: CDR1 GTSNPN, CDR2 SVGIG (reference sequence). Trimming shortened V by 6 bases and J by 1 base, and 15 bases separated the two germline ends. The length of the CDR3 is 14 residues. The CDR3 DNA sequence: TGTGCCTGCCCTTACGGCGGGGGGAACACTGAAGCTTTCTTT. Translating it yields CACPYGGGNTEAFF.

V and J are TRBV18 and TRBJ2-4, with TRBD1 matching 9 bases. V dropped 6 bases and J dropped 13; count of bases not matched to a gene: 22. The germline CDR1 and CDR2 sequences are KGHSH and LQKENI. The CDR3 runs 17 residues. The CDR3 DNA reads as TGTGCCAGCTCGCGCATTAGGACAGGGGAGGTCCTAATGGGCCAGTACTTC. Translation gives CASSRIRTGEVLMGQYF.

In regard to this clone: The same CDR3 arises from other DNA sequences in this sample as well. This sequence joins TRBV7-9 and TRBJ2-7; D not certain. CDR3 length equals 14 residues. V gave up 0 bases and J gave up 0 bases, with 6 bases separating them. CDR1 and CDR2 (germline): SEHNR, FQNEAQ (reference sequence). The CDR3 loop reads CASSLAGSSYEQYF. CDR3 DNA: TGTGCCAGCAGCTTAGCGGGGTCCTCCTACGAGCAGTACTTC.

The chain uses TRBV15 and TRBJ2-1; 11 positions agree with TRBD2. Trimming removed 0 bases from V and 5 bases from J; junction bases left unmatched: 6. The CDR3 is 17 residues long. The germline V gene encodes CDR1 LNHNV and CDR2 YYDKDF (reference sequence). The CDR3 nucleotides are TGTGCCACCAGCAGAGACGCGGGACTAGCGGTCGACAATGAGCAGTTCTTC. Protein: CATSRDAGLAVDNEQFF.

The chain is built from TRBV5-4 and TRBJ2-2, with D unclear. Looked up from germline, CDR1 is SGHNT and CDR2 is YYREEE (reference sequence). The CDR3 extends over 14 amino acids. V was cut by 3 bases and J by 0 bases, with 6 bases left in between. The CDR3 coding sequence is TGTGCCAGCAGCTCTGGGGCGAACACCGGGGAGCTGTTTTTT. As protein: CASSSGANTGELFF.

This clone appeared a few times. This rearrangement joins TRBV19 to TRBJ1-5; no firm D call. The CDR3 is made up of 17 amino acids. V lost 2 bases and J 1 base, leaving 15 bases between the germline ends. Germline CDR1 is LNHDA and CDR2 is SQIVND (reference sequence). CDR3 protein: CASSINLGGLSNQPQHF. The CDR3 DNA reads TGTGCCAGTAGTATAAATCTCGGCGGACTAAGCAATCAGCCCCAGCATTTT.

CDR3 sequence (DNA): TGCGCCAGCCACCCCCAGCCGGGACTAGCGGGGAATGAGCAGTTCTTC. Encoded protein: CASHPQPGLAGNEQFF. The chain uses TRBV5-1 and TRBJ2-1; TRBD2 matches at 13 bases. The germline V gene encodes CDR1 SGHRS and CDR2 YFSETQ. Trimming removed 7 bases from V and 7 bases from J; junction bases left unmatched: 11. The CDR3 has 16 amino acids.

The chain has TRBV7-6 and TRBJ1-5, with 9 bases aligning to TRBD1. This CDR3 comprises 15 residues. The V gene end was trimmed by 6 bases and the J gene end by 4 bases; junction bases not matched to a gene: 7. Looked up from germline, CDR1 is SGHVS and CDR2 is FNYEAQ. The CDR3 nucleotides are TGTGCCAGCAGTCCGGGACAGGGAAGAAATCAGCCCCAGCATTTT. Translating it yields CASSPGQGRNQPQHF. Full variable domain (outside the CDR3, taken from reference TRBV7-6 and TRBJ1-5): GAGVSQSPRYKVTKRGQDVALRCDPISGHVSLYWYRQALGQGPEFLTYFNYEAQQDKSGLPNDRFSAERPEGSISTLTIQRTEQRDSAMYRCASSPGQGRNQPQHFGDGTRLSIL.

The rearrangement joins TRBV20-1 to TRBJ2-1, with D hard to call. Germline V gene lookup returns CDR1 DFQATT and CDR2 SNEGSKA (reference sequence). The ends were cut back, 5 bases at V and 9 bases at J, with 11 bases in the middle. The CDR3 totals 11 residues. CDR3 in amino acids: CSAVHGGEQFF. DNA of the CDR3: TGCAGTGCTGTGCATGGCGGTGAGCAGTTCTTC.

The chain links TRBV29-1 to TRBJ1-1; 10 bases are shared with TRBD1. This CDR3 has 13 residues. Trimming removed 7 bases from V and 6 bases from J; junction bases left unmatched: 8. The V gene's germline CDR1 is SQVTM and CDR2 ANQGSEA. The CDR3 DNA follows: TGCAGCGGGGGGACAGGGGCATCCGCTGAAGCTTTCTTT. Residues: CSGGTGASAEAFF.